These 8 T cell receptor beta chains originate from one sample sequenced in a study of beta chain features in type 1 diabetes. The sequenced template was cDNA made from the entire isolated RNA. The method was immunoSEQ multiplex PCR; TCRdb's version includes in-frame clones alone and lacks a portion of them. The repertoire includes about 470,000 clones, approximately 28% of them detected once, and around 0.065% sits in the top ten. The specimen was naive CD4+ T cells from blood. These receptors were taken from a man aged 18 to 30 in good health.

This clone was seen more than once but under ten times. This chain links TRBV4-3 with TRBJ2-5, with D perhaps TRBD1 or TRBD2 (5 bases each). V gave up 1 base and J gave up 5 bases, with 17 bases separating them. The CDR3 has 16 residues. The germline V gene encodes CDR1 LGHNA and CDR2 YSLEER. CDR3 DNA: TGCGCCAGCAGCCAAGTGACGTGGGGACGAGGGGAGACCCAGTACTTC. It encodes CASSQVTWGRGETQYF.

This clone was counted only a few times. The V gene is TRBV30, the J gene TRBJ2-1, with a possible D match to TRBD2 (6 bases). In germline, CDR1 is GTSNPN, CDR2 SVGIG (reference sequence). The V and J ends lost 0 bases and 11 bases respectively, with 14 bases between them. The CDR3 is 13 residues long. The CDR3 reads CAWSVRGVDQQFF. CDR3 nucleotide sequence: TGTGCCTGGAGTGTACGCGGGGTTGATCAGCAGTTCTTC. Together with reference TRBV30 and TRBJ2-1, the CDR3 gives the full variable domain: SQTIHQWPATLVQPVGSPLSLECTVEGTSNPNLYWYRQAAGRGLQLLFYSVGIGQISSEVPQNLSASRPQDRQFILSSKKLLLSDSGFYLCAWSVRGVDQQFFGPGTRLTVL.

The CDR3 is CASSQDFDRTEQFF. CDR3 DNA: TGTGCCAGCAGCCAAGATTTCGACAGGACTGAGCAGTTCTTC. The V and J genes are TRBV14 and TRBJ2-1, with D possibly being TRBD1 (6 bases). Germline lookup yields CDR1 SGHDN and CDR2 FVKESK. V dropped 0 bases and J dropped 9 bases, with 12 bases sitting between them. This CDR3 comprises 14 residues.

The CDR3 loop is CATSPSGQREAGANVLTF. The CDR3 nucleotides are TGTGCCACCAGCCCCTCAGGGCAGCGGGAGGCTGGGGCCAACGTCCTGACTTTC. V and J are TRBV15 and TRBJ2-6; 9 bases are a match to TRBD2. The V gene's germline CDR1 is LNHNV and CDR2 YYDKDF (reference sequence). This CDR3 is built from 18 residues. V dropped 5 bases and J dropped 2; count of bases not matched to a gene: 10. Combining the CDR3 with reference TRBV15 and TRBJ2-6 gives the whole variable domain DAMVIQNPRYQVTQFGKPVTLSCSQTLNHNVMYWYQQKSSQAPKLLFHYYDKDFNNEADTPDNFQSRRPNTSFCFLDIRSPGLGDTAMYLCATSPSGQREAGANVLTFGAGSRLTVL.

This clone has more than one count but fewer than ten. The gene calls are TRBV20-1 and TRBJ1-2; D gene ambiguous. The CDR3 runs to 8 residues. Trimming pared 6 bases from V and 6 bases from J, leaving 2 bases between. CDR1 DFQATT and CDR2 SNEGSKA come from the germline V gene (reference sequence). The DNA for the CDR3 is TGCAGTGCACATGGCTACACCTTC. Translated, it gives CSAHGYTF.

V is TRBV9 and J is TRBJ2-5; no firm D call. V was pared by 0 bases and J by 0 bases, with 9 bases between. The CDR3 is 15 residues long. The germline V gene encodes CDR1 SGDLS and CDR2 YYNGEE. The CDR3 loop is CASSVGVQNQETQYF. The CDR3 DNA is TGTGCCAGCAGCGTAGGTGTGCAGAACCAAGAGACCCAGTACTTC.

This CDR3 is CASSQDVAGGTDTQYF. The CDR3, as DNA: TGCGCCAGCAGCCAAGATGTGGCAGGGGGCACAGATACGCAGTATTTT. This chain joins TRBV4-1 and TRBJ2-3; TRBD1 might be the D (6 bases). The CDR3 runs to 16 residues. V gave up 0 bases and J gave up 1 base, with 11 bases separating them. CDR1 and CDR2 (germline): MGHRA, YSYEKL.

The genes are TRBV21-1 and TRBJ2-7. TRBV21-1 is reported as a pseudogene. The CDR3 is 14 residues long. The CDR3 bases are TGTGCCAGCAGCAGGGTGCCCAGTAACTACGAGCAGTACTTC. As protein: CASSRVPSNYEQYF.